What follows is one T cell receptor (beta chain) and its context. The ends were cut back, 2 bases at V and 11 bases at J, with 15 bases in the middle. The V gene's germline CDR1 is MNHEY and CDR2 SVGAGI. This CDR3 contains 13 residues. This record comes from a study of blood T cell repertoires in COVID-19. Sequencing used immunoSEQ multiplex PCR; TCRdb keeps in-frame clones, though not all of them. The sample holds hundreds of thousands of clones, approximately 89% seen once. A COVID-19 case had been met by exposed participants during the 2 weeks before study entry. The sample was PBMCs or T cells enriched from blood (not recorded which). This TCR came from a woman aged 45-60 years who had been exposed to COVID-19. The chain uses TRBV6-5 and TRBJ1-1; D not certain. The CDR3 bases are TGTGCCAGCAGTTACACCTACGGTTCCGGGGCTTTCTTT. Protein: CASSYTYGSGAFF.